Listed below are T cell receptor beta chains from one sample, sequenced in a study of cytomegalovirus exposure and HLA in healthy donors. Method: immunoSEQ multiplex PCR; TCRdb's copy keeps in-frame clones and lacks some. Of some 290,000 clones in the sample, 70% to 90% were seen once. Sample: PBMCs. All receptors derive from a man younger than 45 in good health and CMV-seronegative. CDR3s include the opening cysteine and the closing phenylalanine or tryptophan. The order of the fields is clone size, J gene, V gene, D gene, CDR3 protein, CDR3 DNA. D genes are given only for firm matches. Expanded clones are given a class, and other clones once, few, many or no size at all.

size: NA
J: TRBJ1-1
V: TRBV19
D: NA
CDR3: CASSLTVQNTEAFF
DNA: TGTGCCAGTAGTTTGACAGTGCAGAACACTGAAGCTTTCTTT

size: NA
J: TRBJ2-7
V: TRBV6-1
D: NA
CDR3: CASTRNYEQYF
DNA: TGTGCCAGCACCAGAAACTACGAGCAGTACTTC

size: NA
J: TRBJ2-5
V: TRBV19
D: TRBD1
CDR3: CASNQDREETQYF
DNA: TGTGCCAGTAACCAGGACAGGGAGGAGACCCAGTACTTC

size: NA
J: TRBJ2-2
V: TRBV29-1
D: TRBD1
CDR3: CSVQRGRDTGELFF
DNA: TGCAGCGTCCAAAGGGGGCGGGACACCGGGGAGCTGTTTTTT

size: once
J: TRBJ2-4
V: TRBV10-3
D: TRBD1
CDR3: CAISEPPQGNIQYF
DNA: TGTGCCATCAGTGAGCCCCCACAGGGGAACATTCAGTACTTC

size: few
J: TRBJ1-2
V: TRBV5-6
D: NA
CDR3: CASSLGGGSGYTF
DNA: TGTGCCAGCAGCTTGGGCGGGGGGAGTGGCTACACCTTC

size: NA
J: TRBJ1-1
V: TRBV30
D: TRBD1
CDR3: CAWSRTGAIEAFF
DNA: TGTGCCTGGAGTCGTACAGGGGCGATAGAAGCTTTCTTT

size: NA
J: TRBJ2-7
V: TRBV2
D: NA
CDR3: CASSDNSRYEQYF
DNA: TGTGCCAGCAGTGACAACAGCCGCTACGAGCAGTACTTC

size: few
J: TRBJ1-2
V: TRBV30
D: NA
CDR3: CAWSLRKVGHGYTF
DNA: TGTGCCTGGAGCTTGCGGAAGGTAGGCCACGGCTACACCTTC

size: once
J: TRBJ1-5
V: TRBV5-6
D: NA
CDR3: CASSSGGNQPQHF
DNA: TGTGCCAGCAGCTCAGGGGGCAATCAGCCCCAGCATTTT

size: NA
J: TRBJ2-7
V: TRBV6-5
D: NA
CDR3: CASTLGAQQYF
DNA: TGTGCCAGCACCCTGGGGGCCCAGCAGTACTTC

size: NA
J: TRBJ2-1
V: TRBV27
D: NA
CDR3: CASSAEGRGYNEQFF
DNA: TGTGCCAGCAGTGCCGAGGGGCGGGGATACAATGAGCAGTTCTTC

size: NA
J: TRBJ1-2
V: TRBV29-1
D: NA
CDR3: CSVGQGAANYGYTF
DNA: TGCAGCGTTGGGCAAGGAGCAGCTAACTATGGCTACACCTTC

size: NA
J: TRBJ2-1
V: TRBV4-3
D: NA
CDR3: CASSQAAGAEQFF
DNA: TGCGCCAGCAGCCAAGCGGCGGGGGCTGAGCAGTTCTTC

size: NA
J: TRBJ1-1
V: TRBV19
D: TRBD1
CDR3: CASRAPGQKNTEAFF
DNA: TGTGCCAGTAGGGCCCCGGGACAGAAGAACACTGAAGCTTTCTTT

size: NA
J: TRBJ2-7
V: TRBV18
D: TRBD1
CDR3: CASSPSGQGYEQYF
DNA: TGTGCCAGCTCCCCAAGCGGACAGGGCTACGAGCAGTACTTC

size: NA
J: TRBJ2-7
V: TRBV6-1
D: NA
CDR3: CASSESWGLSVYEQYF
DNA: TGTGCCAGCAGTGAGAGTTGGGGGCTTTCGGTCTACGAGCAGTACTTC

size: NA
J: TRBJ1-2
V: TRBV30
D: NA
CDR3: CAWTGIYGYTF
DNA: TGTGCCTGGACGGGGATCTATGGCTACACCTTC

size: NA
J: TRBJ1-2
V: TRBV5-1
D: NA
CDR3: CASSPEGGRWYGYTF
DNA: TGCGCCAGCAGCCCCGAGGGGGGGAGATGGTATGGCTACACCTTC

size: NA
J: TRBJ2-5
V: TRBV14
D: TRBD2
CDR3: CASSLTRGGRQETQYF
DNA: TGTGCCAGCAGCCTTACCCGGGGGGGCCGACAAGAGACCCAGTACTTC

size: NA
J: TRBJ2-1
V: TRBV7-7
D: TRBD2
CDR3: CASSGWTSPEQFF
DNA: TGTGCCAGCAGCGGATGGACTAGCCCCGAGCAGTTCTTC

size: NA
J: TRBJ1-5
V: TRBV27
D: TRBD1
CDR3: CASSSHPGQGFNQPQHF
DNA: TGTGCCAGCAGTTCCCATCCGGGACAGGGCTTCAATCAGCCCCAGCATTTT

size: NA
J: TRBJ2-5
V: TRBV30
D: NA
CDR3: CAWSGGQKQETQYF
DNA: TGTGCCTGGAGTGGAGGACAGAAGCAAGAGACCCAGTACTTC

size: NA
J: TRBJ1-2
V: TRBV11-2
D: NA
CDR3: CASAEAGAQGVDGYTF
DNA: TGTGCCAGCGCTGAGGCAGGGGCTCAGGGCGTTGATGGCTACACCTTC

size: NA
J: TRBJ1-6
V: TRBV6-4
D: NA
CDR3: CASSDSRPGRYNSPLHF
DNA: TGTGCCAGCAGTGATTCGCGTCCCGGGAGGTATAATTCACCCCTCCACTTT

size: NA
J: TRBJ2-5
V: TRBV19
D: TRBD1
CDR3: CASSPGGRNNRGLVGTQYF
DNA: TGTGCCAGTAGTCCCGGAGGTCGGAACAACAGGGGGCTGGTAGGAACCCAGTACTTC

size: few
J: TRBJ1-5
V: TRBV18
D: TRBD1
CDR3: CASSPIDRGPAGNQPQHF
DNA: TGTGCCAGCTCACCTATAGACAGGGGTCCCGCGGGCAATCAGCCCCAGCATTTT

size: NA
J: TRBJ1-5
V: TRBV19
D: NA
CDR3: CASSIPYWPQHF
DNA: TGTGCCAGTAGTATTCCCTATTGGCCCCAGCATTTT

size: NA
J: TRBJ2-7
V: TRBV7-9
D: NA
CDR3: CASSPPRILREQYF
DNA: TGTGCCAGCAGCCCCCCTAGGATACTTAGAGAGCAGTACTTC

size: NA
J: TRBJ2-3
V: TRBV7-6
D: NA
CDR3: CASSLVQVRTDTQYF
DNA: TGTGCCAGCAGCTTAGTACAGGTTCGCACAGATACGCAGTATTTT

size: NA
J: TRBJ1-1
V: TRBV19
D: TRBD1
CDR3: CASSYRTGVDTEAFF
DNA: TGTGCCAGTAGTTACCGGACAGGGGTGGACACTGAAGCTTTCTTT

size: NA
J: TRBJ1-3
V: TRBV28
D: NA
CDR3: CASWRAGGLVSGNTIYF
DNA: TGTGCCAGCTGGAGGGCGGGAGGATTAGTATCTGGAAACACCATATATTTT

size: few
J: TRBJ1-4
V: TRBV6-5
D: TRBD1
CDR3: CASSNRQGEKLFF
DNA: TGTGCCAGCAGCAACCGACAGGGGGAAAAACTGTTTTTT

size: NA
J: TRBJ2-5
V: TRBV7-9
D: TRBD2
CDR3: CASRTVAGGPLETQYF
DNA: TGTGCCAGCAGAACCGTAGCGGGGGGGCCTCTGGAGACCCAGTACTTC

size: NA
J: TRBJ2-2
V: TRBV27
D: TRBD2
CDR3: CASQRIAGSNTGELFF
DNA: TGTGCCAGTCAACGGATAGCGGGGTCGAACACCGGGGAGCTGTTTTTT

size: once
J: TRBJ2-4
V: TRBV30
D: NA
CDR3: CAWSVPENIQYF
DNA: TGTGCCTGGAGTGTACCGGAGAACATTCAGTACTTC

size: NA
J: TRBJ2-4
V: TRBV29-1
D: NA
CDR3: CSVDGAGKNIQYF
DNA: TGCAGCGTTGATGGGGCAGGGAAAAACATTCAGTACTTC

size: NA
J: TRBJ1-6
V: TRBV14
D: TRBD1
CDR3: CASSPGPPGTGGSPLHF
DNA: TGTGCCAGCAGCCCGGGGCCCCCCGGGACAGGGGGGTCACCCCTCCACTTT

size: NA
J: TRBJ2-7
V: TRBV28
D: NA
CDR3: CASRKGGKYEQYF
DNA: TGTGCCAGCAGGAAAGGGGGTAAATACGAGCAGTACTTC

size: NA
J: TRBJ1-2
V: TRBV2
D: NA
CDR3: CASSEGNRVLGYTF
DNA: TGTGCCAGCAGTGAGGGGAACAGGGTGTTAGGCTACACCTTC

size: NA
J: TRBJ2-3
V: TRBV10-2
D: TRBD1
CDR3: CASSETHRGRDTQYF
DNA: TGCGCCAGCAGTGAGACCCACAGGGGAAGGGATACGCAGTATTTT

size: NA
J: TRBJ1-1
V: TRBV9
D: NA
CDR3: CASSQTDSNTEAFF
DNA: TGTGCCAGCAGCCAGACGGACAGTAACACTGAAGCTTTCTTT

size: NA
J: TRBJ2-7
V: TRBV5-6
D: NA
CDR3: CASSLELQGLSYEQYF
DNA: TGTGCCAGCAGCTTGGAGTTGCAGGGCCTGTCCTACGAGCAGTACTTC

size: NA
J: TRBJ2-5
V: TRBV18
D: NA
CDR3: CASSRTGSSETQYF
DNA: TGTGCCAGCTCACGAACAGGAAGCTCGGAGACCCAGTACTTC

size: NA
J: TRBJ1-5
V: TRBV19
D: TRBD1
CDR3: CASSIEVGTGSNQPQHF
DNA: TGTGCCAGTAGTATCGAGGTAGGGACAGGAAGCAATCAGCCCCAGCATTTT

size: NA
J: TRBJ2-2
V: TRBV6-5
D: NA
CDR3: CASSYSNQGTGELFF
DNA: TGTGCCAGCAGTTACTCGAACCAGGGCACCGGGGAGCTGTTTTTT

size: NA
J: TRBJ1-3
V: TRBV7-9
D: NA
CDR3: CASSFGQGRGNTIYF
DNA: TGTGCCAGCAGCTTTGGTCAGGGGCGGGGAAACACCATATATTTT

size: NA
J: TRBJ2-7
V: TRBV4-3
D: NA
CDR3: CASSQETGKYEQYF
DNA: TGCGCCAGCAGCCAAGAAACGGGGAAGTACGAGCAGTACTTC

size: few
J: TRBJ2-1
V: TRBV6-5
D: TRBD1
CDR3: CASGTVSAEQFF
DNA: TGTGCCAGCGGGACAGTCAGCGCTGAGCAGTTCTTC

size: NA
J: TRBJ2-1
V: TRBV5-5
D: NA
CDR3: CASSFLERNEQFF
DNA: TGTGCCAGCAGCTTCCTAGAACGGAATGAGCAGTTCTTC